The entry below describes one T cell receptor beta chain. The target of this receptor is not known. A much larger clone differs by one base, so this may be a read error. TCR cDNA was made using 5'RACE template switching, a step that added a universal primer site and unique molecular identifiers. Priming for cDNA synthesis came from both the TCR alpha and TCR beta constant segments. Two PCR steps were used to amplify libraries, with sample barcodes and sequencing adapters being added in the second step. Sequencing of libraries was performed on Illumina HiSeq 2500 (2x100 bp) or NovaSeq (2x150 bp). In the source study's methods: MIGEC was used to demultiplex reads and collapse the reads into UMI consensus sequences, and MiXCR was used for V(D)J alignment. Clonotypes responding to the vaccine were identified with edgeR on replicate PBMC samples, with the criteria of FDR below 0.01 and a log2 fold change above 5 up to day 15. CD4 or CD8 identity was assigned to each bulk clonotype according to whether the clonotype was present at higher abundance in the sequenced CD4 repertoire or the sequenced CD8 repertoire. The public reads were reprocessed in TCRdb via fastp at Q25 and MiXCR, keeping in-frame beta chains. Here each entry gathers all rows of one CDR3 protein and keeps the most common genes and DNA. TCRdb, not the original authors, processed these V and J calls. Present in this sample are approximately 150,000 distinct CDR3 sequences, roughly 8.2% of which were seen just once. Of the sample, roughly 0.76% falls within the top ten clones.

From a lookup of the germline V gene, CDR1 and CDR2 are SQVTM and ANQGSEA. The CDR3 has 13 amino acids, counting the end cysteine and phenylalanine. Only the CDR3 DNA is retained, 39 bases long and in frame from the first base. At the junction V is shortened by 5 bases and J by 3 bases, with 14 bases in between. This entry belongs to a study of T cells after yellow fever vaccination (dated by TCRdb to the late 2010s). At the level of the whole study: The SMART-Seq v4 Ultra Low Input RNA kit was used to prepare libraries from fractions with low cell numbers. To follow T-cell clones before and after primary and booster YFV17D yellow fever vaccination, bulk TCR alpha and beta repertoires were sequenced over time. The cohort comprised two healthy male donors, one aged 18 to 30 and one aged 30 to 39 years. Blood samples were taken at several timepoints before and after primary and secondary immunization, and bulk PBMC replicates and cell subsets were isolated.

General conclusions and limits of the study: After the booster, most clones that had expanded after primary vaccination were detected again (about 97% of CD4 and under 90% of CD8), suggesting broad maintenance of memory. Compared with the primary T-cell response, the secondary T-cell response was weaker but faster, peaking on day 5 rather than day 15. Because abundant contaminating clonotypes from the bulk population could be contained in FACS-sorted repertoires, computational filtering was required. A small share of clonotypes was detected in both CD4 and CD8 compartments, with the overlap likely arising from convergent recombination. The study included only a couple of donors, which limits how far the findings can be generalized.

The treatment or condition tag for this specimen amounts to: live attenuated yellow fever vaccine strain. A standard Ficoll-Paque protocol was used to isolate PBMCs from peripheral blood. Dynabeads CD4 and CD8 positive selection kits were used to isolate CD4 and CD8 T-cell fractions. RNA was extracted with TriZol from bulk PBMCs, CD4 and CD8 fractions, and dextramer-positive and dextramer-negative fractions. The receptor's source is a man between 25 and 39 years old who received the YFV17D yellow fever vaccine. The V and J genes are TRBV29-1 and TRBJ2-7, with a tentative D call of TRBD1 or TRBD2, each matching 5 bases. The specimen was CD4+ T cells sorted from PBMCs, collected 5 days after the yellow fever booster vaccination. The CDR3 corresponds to CSVRGTLRYEQYF. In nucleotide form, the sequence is TGCAGCGTTCGGGGCACCCTGCGCTACGAGCAGTACTTC.